The 10 T cell receptor beta chains presented below share a single source sample, sequenced in a study of OX40 agonist ivuxolimab in advanced cancers. The data were produced by immunoSEQ multiplex PCR, yet TCRdb's version contains in-frame clones alone and is incomplete. Here the sample spans tens of thousands of clones, approximately 84% being singletons. This sample comprised CD4+ or CD8+ T cells sorted from blood, obtained in a trial of the OX40 agonist ivuxolimab. Every receptor here comes from an adult with an advanced solid tumor such as melanoma, head and neck, liver or kidney cancer.

As concerns this clone: The same CDR3 arises from other DNA sequences in this sample as well. V usage is TRBV7-3 and J usage is TRBJ2-5, with D maybe TRBD2 (5 bases). The CDR3 contains 14 residues. Trimming took off 0 bases at V and 4 bases at J, with 9 bases between the two ends. Germline V gives CDR1 SGHTA, CDR2 FQGTGA. The CDR3 region has the DNA TGTGCCAGCAGCTTAACGGGTCGGGGAGAGACCCAGTACTTC. Amino acids: CASSLTGRGETQYF.

This clone has a count of ten or more. This rearrangement joins TRBV11-2 to TRBJ1-1; D remains ambiguous. Germline loops: CDR1 SGHAT, CDR2 FQNNGV. This CDR3 contains 16 residues. Trimming took 0 bases from V and 1 from J, leaving 12 bases between them. This CDR3 reads CASSLEFGSKNTEAFF. The CDR3, as DNA: TGTGCCAGCAGCTTAGAATTTGGTTCGAAGAACACTGAAGCTTTCTTT.

The chain recombines TRBV28 with TRBJ2-3; 9 nucleotides line up with TRBD1. The CDR3 extends over 14 amino acids. Trimming at V came to 8 bases and at J to 3 bases, leaving 6 bases not matched to a gene. Per the germline V gene, CDR1 is MDHEN and CDR2 is SYDVKM. CDR3 DNA sequence: TGTGCCAGCGAGGGACAGGGAGAAACAGATACGCAGTATTTT. Protein: CASEGQGETDTQYF.

This chain joins TRBV7-3 and TRBJ2-3, with TRBD1 matching 7 bases. There are 12 residues in the CDR3. With V trimmed by 6 bases and J by 6 bases, 3 bases remained unmatched. Germline loops: CDR1 SGHTA, CDR2 FQGTGA. The CDR3 DNA sequence: TGTGCCAGCAGTACAGGGGCTGATACGCAGTATTTT. Translating gives CASSTGADTQYF.

The chain links TRBV5-1 to TRBJ2-1; a possible D gene is TRBD1 (6 bases). The germline CDR1 and CDR2 sequences are SGHRS and YFSETQ. Between the trimmed V and J ends, which lost 4 bases and 4 bases, there was a span of 15 bases. The CDR3 runs to 15 residues. As DNA, the CDR3 is TGCGCCAGCAGCACTGCAGGGGAAAGATACAATGAGCAGTTCTTC. Encoded protein: CASSTAGERYNEQFF.

The rearrangement uses TRBV28 and TRBJ2-5; D not resolved. Looked up from germline, CDR1 is MDHEN and CDR2 is SYDVKM. The V and J ends lost 5 bases and 6 bases respectively, with 13 bases between them. The CDR3 totals 13 residues. Here the CDR3 reads CASSLTPIQTQYF. CDR3 DNA: TGTGCCAGCAGTCTTACTCCGATCCAGACCCAGTACTTC. Supplemented by reference TRBV28 and TRBJ2-5, the full variable domain reads DVKVTQSSRYLVKRTGEKVFLECVQDMDHENMFWYRQDPGLGLRLIYFSYDVKMKEKGDIPEGYSVSREKKERFSLILESASTNQTSMYLCASSLTPIQTQYFGPGTRLLVL.

This chain links TRBV30 with TRBJ1-3; D gene ambiguous. Trimming took off 1 base at V and 4 bases at J, with 14 bases between the two ends. Per the germline V gene, CDR1 is GTSNPN and CDR2 is SVGIG (reference sequence). The CDR3 runs 15 residues. CDR3 sequence reads: CAWSEGLGYGNTIYF. The CDR3, as DNA: TGTGCCTGGAGTGAGGGCCTAGGGTACGGAAACACCATATATTTT.

The chain is built from TRBV5-4 and TRBJ2-1; 10 bases line up with TRBD2. With 4 bases clipped from V and 4 bases from J, the junction kept 5 bases outside the gene matches. CDR3 length: 15 amino acids. Germline loops: CDR1 SGHNT, CDR2 YYREEE (reference sequence). CDR3 amino acids: CASSPLAGAYNEQFF. The DNA of the CDR3 is TGTGCCAGCAGCCCGCTAGCGGGGGCTTACAATGAGCAGTTCTTC.

The chain carries TRBV6-5 and TRBJ2-1; no clear D gene. Trimming shortened V by 4 bases and J by 6 bases, and 13 bases separated the two germline ends. The germline gives CDR1 MNHEY, CDR2 SVGAGI. This CDR3 region has 14 residues. The DNA of the CDR3 is TGTGCCAGCAGTTTGTCCCCTCTCAGCAATGAGCAGTTCTTC. The encoded protein is CASSLSPLSNEQFF.

This clone was seen a few times. V usage is TRBV10-3 and J usage is TRBJ1-2, with D tentatively TRBD1 (5 bases). This CDR3 contains 13 residues. Germline lookup yields CDR1 ENHRY and CDR2 SYGVKD. V lost 2 bases to trimming and J lost 7 bases, with 11 bases between them. The CDR3 reads CAISEGKGAGYTF. CDR3 DNA sequence: TGTGCCATCAGTGAGGGGAAAGGGGCTGGCTACACCTTC.